This T cell receptor beta chain derives from a study of shared clonotypes between healthy human individuals. Clones were sequenced by immunoSEQ multiplex PCR, and TCRdb holds only the in-frame ones, with some missing. The repertoire holds about 1.5 million clones, with approximately 98% as singletons. Every donor was a Caucasian adult from Nashville, Tennessee. The germline V gene encodes CDR1 SGHRS and CDR2 YFSETQ. V lost 7 bases and J lost 2; bases outside the gene matches: 13. The CDR3 length is 16 residues. V usage is TRBV5-1 and J usage is TRBJ1-1; 8 nucleotides agree with TRBD1. The sample consisted of naive CD4+ T cells sorted from blood. Subset in this sample: CD45RA+ positively selected. The source of this sequence is a man in his thirties or forties in good health. The CDR3 loop is CASSRETTGGNTEAFF. As DNA, the CDR3 is TGCGCCAGCTCACGAGAGACTACAGGGGGAAACACTGAAGCTTTCTTT.